The 12 T cell receptor beta chains listed next were all sequenced from one sample in a study of identical twins. One entry per CDR3 protein results from TCRdb running MiXCR on the 5' RACE reads. Among roughly 570,000 distinct CDR3 sequences listed, more than 9% were seen once. The same sample was also studied in work on yellow fever vaccine responses in identical twins.

The sample consisted of PBMCs. The source is a woman younger than 35 in good health.

At least ten counts were recorded for this clonotype. V usage is TRBV7-2 and J usage is TRBJ1-1; no firm D call. V lost 0 bases to trimming and J lost 4 bases, with 12 bases between them. Germline V lookup: CDR1 SGHTA, CDR2 FQGNSA. The CDR3 runs 15 residues. Written as DNA, the CDR3 is TGTGCCAGCAGCTTAGCGAGGCCAGTTATCACTGAAGCTTTCTTT. Translation gives CASSLARPVITEAFF.

Of note for this clonotype: One end of the junction varies from germline; a read error may be responsible. The V call is TRBV4-1, the J call TRBJ2-2, with 9 bases lining up with TRBD1. The CDR3 length is 16 residues. Germline loops: CDR1 MGHRA, CDR2 YSYEKL. This CDR3 reads CASSHTGTGSTWELFF. CDR3 bases: TGCGCCAGCAGCCATACCGGGACAGGGTCCACCTGGGAGCTGTTTTTT.

This clonotype came up a few times. The gene calls are TRBV2 and TRBJ1-5, with D possibly being TRBD1 (6 bases). With 6 bases removed from V and 4 bases from J, the gap between germline ends came to 13 bases. Germline CDR1 reads SNHLY; CDR2 reads FYNNEI. The CDR3 spans 14 residues. CDR3: CASRERTENQPQHF. Here the CDR3 DNA reads TGTGCCAGCAGGGAAAGGACAGAGAATCAGCCCCAGCATTTT.

This clonotype was seen repeatedly, ten times or more. The V and J genes are TRBV10-3 and TRBJ1-6; D is possibly TRBD1 (5 bases). The V end was cut by 6 bases, the J end by 5 bases, with 8 bases between. The CDR3 length is 13 residues. Germline values: CDR1 ENHRY, CDR2 SYGVKD. The CDR3 DNA reads as TGTGCCATCAGGGACAACGATAATTCACCCCTCCACTTT. Amino acids: CAIRDNDNSPLHF.

This chain links TRBV4-3 with TRBJ1-1, with TRBD1 identical over 8 bases. The CDR3 has 17 amino acids. J gave up 8 bases and V 2 bases, and 16 bases lay outside the gene matches. Germline CDR1 is LGHNA and CDR2 is YSLEER. The CDR3, as DNA: TGCGCCAGCAGCCAACTGACAGGGGCGGTCGCCGTTAAAGAAGCTTTCTTT. It codes for CASSQLTGAVAVKEAFF.

This clonotype was seen ten or more times. The chain joins TRBV20-1 to TRBJ2-3; no clear D. CDR1 is DFQATT and CDR2 is SNEGSKA in the germline V gene (reference sequence). Trimming shortened V by 3 bases and J by 2 bases, and 12 bases separated the two germline ends. The CDR3 runs 14 residues. The CDR3 spells CSASPVHLTDTQYF. In DNA, the CDR3 is TGCAGTGCTAGTCCCGTTCACCTCACAGATACGCAGTATTTT.

The CDR3 DNA reads as TGTGCCAGCAGCTACGGTTCGGTCGCTGAAGCTTTCTTT. Translating gives CASSYGSVAEAFF. The chain recombines TRBV7-3 with TRBJ1-1, with D unresolved. With 4 bases removed from V and 6 bases from J, the gap between germline ends came to 12 bases. The CDR3 length is 13 residues. CDR1 and CDR2 from the germline V gene are SGHTA and FQGTGA.

This clonotype was detected only a few times. The rearrangement joins TRBV10-3 to TRBJ2-7; tentative D call: TRBD2 (6 bases). Germline V gene lookup returns CDR1 ENHRY and CDR2 SYGVKD. This CDR3 has 15 residues. Between the trimmed V and J ends, which lost 3 bases and 6 bases, there was a span of 18 bases. The CDR3: CAISDPDGRIGEQYF. The DNA for the CDR3 is TGTGCCATCAGTGACCCGGACGGGAGAATCGGCGAGCAGTACTTC.

This clonotype has a handful of counts. This sequence joins TRBV7-9 and TRBJ2-5, with D perhaps given as TRBD1 or TRBD2 (5 bases each). Germline assignment: CDR1 SEHNR and CDR2 FQNEAQ (reference sequence). CDR3 length equals 15 residues. Deletions cut 4 bases from V and 1 base from J, with 13 bases between. CDR3 protein: CASSSVGPSQETQYF. CDR3 coding DNA: TGTGCCAGCAGCTCCGTGGGACCCTCCCAAGAGACCCAGTACTTC. Full variable domain (remainder filled in from reference TRBV7-9 and TRBJ2-5): DTGVSQNPRHKITKRGQNVTFRCDPISEHNRLYWYRQTLGQGPEFLTYFQNEAQLEKSRLLSDRFSAERPKGSFSTLEIQRTEQGDSAMYLCASSSVGPSQETQYFGPGTRLLVL.

In this sample, this clonotype turned up a few times. This chain links TRBV7-9 with TRBJ2-5; possible D gene TRBD1, 5 bases. CDR3 length equals 14 residues. With 5 bases removed from V and 1 base from J, the gap between germline ends came to 11 bases. Per the germline V gene, CDR1 is SEHNR and CDR2 is FQNEAQ (reference sequence). Here the CDR3 DNA reads TGTGCCAGCAGCGAGAGACAGTCCCAAGAGACCCAGTACTTC. This gives the protein CASSERQSQETQYF.

In its sample, this clonotype was seen a few times. The rearrangement joins TRBV4-1 to TRBJ2-1; the match to TRBD2 covers 9 bases. After removal of 4 bases from V and 10 bases from J, the junction contained 17 bases not matched to a gene. Germline lookup yields CDR1 MGHRA and CDR2 YSYEKL. CDR3 size: 17 residues. The CDR3 DNA reads as TGCGCCAGCAGCCCAGTGGGACCTCCGGGCCTAGCGGGGGAGCAGTTCTTC. It encodes CASSPVGPPGLAGEQFF.

This clonotype was detected only a few times. In nucleotides, the CDR3 is TGTGCCAGCAGCAAAGTGGCGCGTTATGCCAATACAGATACGCAGTATTTT. As protein: CASSKVARYANTDTQYF. The gene calls are TRBV21-1 and TRBJ2-3; TRBD1, the D gene given by the table, was not confirmed from the DNA. TRBV21-1 is a listed pseudogene. CDR3 length: 17 amino acids.